Each of the 2 T cell receptor beta chains below was sequenced from the same sample in a study of blood T cell repertoires in COVID-19. Profiled with immunoSEQ multiplex PCR; TCRdb holds only in-frame clones, not every one. The repertoire holds 150,000 to 200,000 clones, with approximately 86% as singletons. The material sequenced was peripheral blood. All receptors derive from a man in his 70s with acute or convalescent COVID-19.

A single count supports this clone. The rearrangement uses TRBV29-1 and TRBJ2-1; the match to TRBD2 covers 9 bases. This CDR3 spans 14 amino acids. The V gene end was trimmed by 7 bases and the J gene end by 2 bases; junction bases not matched to a gene: 6. Germline values: CDR1 SQVTM, CDR2 ANQGSEA. Written as DNA, the CDR3 is TGCAGCGCCCAACCTAGCGGGGCCTACAATGAGCAGTTCTTC. As protein: CSAQPSGAYNEQFF.

The J gene is TRBJ1-6, the V gene TRBV6-5, with D perhaps matching TRBD1 (5 bases). Trimming took 3 bases from V and 4 from J, leaving 10 bases between them. This CDR3 contains 15 residues. Germline CDR1 MNHEY, CDR2 SVGAGI. Here the CDR3 reads CASSYIGVYNSPLHF. Written as DNA, the CDR3 is TGTGCCAGCAGTTATATAGGGGTTTATAATTCACCCCTCCACTTT.